The 23 T cell receptor beta chains below come from one sample, sequenced in a study of human T cells and chemical hapten exposure. MiXCR, run by TCRdb on the RACE reads, gives a single entry per CDR3 protein. The data contain around 200,000 distinct CDR3 sequences, almost 30% of them seen just once; the ten biggest clones take up about 2.8%. Time point in this sample: pre-sensitization, week 0. Treatment denoted: therapeutic diphenylcyclopropenone sensitization with weekly scalp DPC. Material: whole blood, obtained in connection with sensitization to the hapten diphenylcyclopropenone (DPC). Source of these receptors: a woman in her 30s with alopecia areata. Some clones in this sample may be carry-over from other donors' samples.

The table lists this clonotype with a count of one. The V gene is TRBV7-9, the J gene TRBJ2-3; unclear D gene. CDR3 length equals 14 residues. CDR1 and CDR2 from the germline V gene are SEHNR and FQNEAQ (reference sequence). The V end lost 3 bases, the J end lost 2 bases, and 9 bases lay between the germline ends. The CDR3 sequence is CASSFSAYTDTQYF. CDR3 DNA sequence: TGTGCCAGCAGCTTTTCCGCTTACACAGATACGCAGTATTTT.

A note on this clonotype: This may come from a read error, since a much larger clone is one base off. The rearrangement uses TRBV14 and TRBJ2-6; D is undetermined. The length of the CDR3 is 13 residues. V dropped 1 base and J dropped 5 bases, with 3 bases sitting between them. The germline V gene encodes CDR1 SGHDN and CDR2 FVKESK. The CDR3, as DNA: TGTGCCAGCAGCCAAGCAAGGGCCAACGTCCTGACTTTC. Residues: CASSQARANVLTF.

Details on this clonotype: One junction end disagrees with the germline gene, perhaps due to a read error. The rearrangement joins TRBV28 to TRBJ2-7; 8 positions agree with TRBD2. The CDR3 spans 14 residues. Germline V lookup: CDR1 MDHEN, CDR2 SYDVKM. DNA for the CDR3: TGTGCCAGCAATTTAGCGGGGCGGGCCTACGAGCAGTACTTC. It codes for CASNLAGRAYEQYF.

This chain links TRBV20-1 with TRBJ1-6, with D possibly TRBD1 on 6 matching bases. The CDR3 runs to 14 residues. The germline CDR1 and CDR2 sequences are DFQATT and SNEGSKA (reference sequence). Trimming shortened V by 6 bases and J by 9 bases, and 18 bases separated the two germline ends. The CDR3 bases are TGCAGTGCCCAGTCCGGGGGCGAAGGTTCACCCCTCCACTTT. It translates to CSAQSGGEGSPLHF.

J is TRBJ2-7 and V is TRBV20-1, with 7 bases matching TRBD1. V gave up 5 bases and J gave up 3 bases; unmatched junction bases: 7. The CDR3 contains 13 residues. Germline V lookup: CDR1 DFQATT, CDR2 SNEGSKA (reference sequence). The CDR3 spells CSALTGVLYEQYF. Here the CDR3 DNA reads TGCAGTGCTCTTACAGGGGTCCTCTACGAGCAGTACTTC.

The table lists this clonotype with a few counts. This rearrangement joins TRBV28 to TRBJ1-5; D not certain. CDR1 and CDR2 from the germline V gene are MDHEN and SYDVKM. The CDR3 covers 14 residues. Trimming pared 1 base from V and 0 bases from J, leaving 4 bases between. The CDR3 here is CASSLSNSNQPQHF. The CDR3 DNA reads as TGTGCCAGCAGTTTATCGAATAGCAATCAGCCCCAGCATTTT.

In this sample, this clonotype turned up a few times. This chain uses TRBV6-2 or TRBV6-3 with TRBJ2-7, with D tentatively TRBD2 (6 bases). Germline V CDR1 and CDR2: MNHEY, SVGEGT. Trimming removed 7 bases at V and 1 base at J, with 14 bases between. The CDR3 consists of 14 residues. The CDR3 spells CASTLRRESYEQYF. In nucleotides, the CDR3 is TGTGCCAGCACTCTACGACGGGAGTCCTACGAGCAGTACTTC.

The rearrangement links TRBV12-3 or TRBV12-4 to TRBJ1-4; D is uncertain. The CDR3 runs to 12 residues. Between the trimmed V and J ends, which lost 8 bases and 7 bases, there was a span of 11 bases. This CDR3 reads CASGRRTEKLFF. Here the CDR3 DNA reads TGTGCCAGCGGGCGACGTACTGAAAAACTGTTTTTT.

For this clonotype: This may stem from a read error, because a much larger clone lies one nucleotide away. The chain links TRBV7-2 to TRBJ2-7; D call uncertain. The CDR3 consists of 13 residues. Germline V gives CDR1 SGHTA, CDR2 FQGNSA. V was clipped by 2 bases and J by 0 bases, with 5 bases between them. The CDR3 DNA is TGTGCCAGCAGCTTAAATCCCTCCTACGAGCAGTACTTC. Encoded protein: CASSLNPSYEQYF. The complete variable domain, with remaining parts taken from reference TRBV7-2 and TRBJ2-7, reads GAGVSQSPSNKVTEKGKDVELRCDPISGHTALYWYRQSLGQGLEFLIYFQGNSAPDKSGLPSDRFSAERTGGSVSTLTIQRTQQEDSAVYLCASSLNPSYEQYFGPGTRLTVT.

The V call is TRBV11-3, the J call TRBJ1-2; 7 bases fit TRBD1. The V and J ends lost 3 bases and 6 bases, in that order; junction bases with no gene match: 4. The CDR3 runs to 13 residues. Looked up from germline, CDR1 is SGHNT and CDR2 is YENEEA. The DNA of the CDR3 is TGTGCCAGCAGCTTTTCAGGGGGTGATGGCTACACCTTC. Amino acid sequence: CASSFSGGDGYTF.

There are a few counts of this clonotype. The V call is TRBV15, the J call TRBJ1-6; D is possibly TRBD1 (5 bases). Between the trimmed V and J ends, which lost 2 bases and 10 bases, there was a span of 18 bases. The V gene's germline CDR1 is LNHNV and CDR2 YYDKDF (reference sequence). The CDR3 runs to 16 residues. CDR3 sequence: CATSRQGPGRGSPLHF. Here the CDR3 DNA reads TGTGCCACCAGCAGACAGGGACCCGGGCGGGGATCACCCCTCCACTTT.

This clonotype was counted between two and nine times. The rearrangement links TRBV2 to TRBJ1-3; a possible D gene is TRBD1 (6 bases). Germline CDR1 and CDR2: SNHLY and FYNNEI. The CDR3 runs 15 residues. V was clipped by 6 bases and J by 0 bases, with 12 bases between them. CDR3 region: CASRKDSDSGNTIYF. The CDR3 coding sequence is TGTGCCAGCAGGAAGGACAGCGACTCTGGAAACACCATATATTTT.

The V and J genes are TRBV7-2 and TRBJ2-2; D gene ambiguous. Germline CDR1 and CDR2: SGHTA and FQGNSA. This CDR3 spans 16 amino acids. V dropped 6 bases and J dropped 0 bases, with 14 bases sitting between them. CDR3 amino acids: CASRLRLSSNTGELFF. As DNA, the CDR3 is TGTGCCAGCAGACTAAGGTTGTCGTCGAACACCGGGGAGCTGTTTTTT.

The chain recombines TRBV28 with TRBJ1-2; D gene ambiguous. CDR1 is MDHEN, CDR2 SYDVKM, per germline. Trimming took off 4 bases at V and 4 bases at J, with 10 bases between the two ends. This CDR3 has 13 amino acids. The CDR3 reads CASSSEGGYGYTF. The CDR3 nucleotides read TGTGCCAGCAGTTCCGAGGGCGGCTATGGCTACACCTTC.

This clonotype has ten or more counts. V gene TRBV28 combines with J gene TRBJ1-5, with no clear D. The length of the CDR3 is 16 residues. V lost 3 bases, J lost 0 bases, and 12 bases lay in between. Germline values: CDR1 MDHEN, CDR2 SYDVKM. CDR3 DNA: TGTGCCAGCAGTTTCTCTTCGGGGAGTAGCAATCAGCCCCAGCATTTT. This codes for CASSFSSGSSNQPQHF.

J is TRBJ2-2 and V is TRBV28, with 9 bases aligning to TRBD2. CDR1 and CDR2 (germline): MDHEN, SYDVKM. The trim removed 5 bases at V and 4 bases at J, leaving 2 bases unmatched. CDR3 size: 14 residues. The CDR3 bases are TGTGCCAGCAGTAGCGGGGGGCCCACCGGGGAGCTGTTTTTT. Residues: CASSSGGPTGELFF.

This chain uses TRBV9 with TRBJ2-7; TRBD2 matches at 9 bases. V was pared by 1 base and J by 5 bases, with 4 bases of the junction left unmatched. Germline lookup yields CDR1 SGDLS and CDR2 YYNGEE. The CDR3 extends over 14 amino acids. The CDR3: CASSVSGGPHEQYF. CDR3 coding DNA: TGTGCCAGCAGCGTAAGCGGGGGGCCCCACGAGCAGTACTTC.

This chain links TRBV4-3 with TRBJ1-6; the match to TRBD1 covers 10 bases. Germline loops: CDR1 LGHNA, CDR2 YSLEER. The J segment lost 9 bases and the V segment lost 3 bases, leaving 8 bases of the junction unmatched. The CDR3 spans 16 residues. CDR3: CASSHTSGTGVSPLHF. As DNA, the CDR3 is TGCGCCAGCAGCCACACATCCGGGACAGGGGTTTCACCCCTCCACTTT.

This chain uses TRBV29-1 with TRBJ2-1; TRBD2 agrees at 14 bases. CDR1 is SQVTM, CDR2 ANQGSEA, per germline. Unmatched junction bases numbered 4, after V lost 4 bases and J lost 8 bases. CDR3 size: 14 residues. CDR3 amino acids: CSVGGLAGEYEQFF. CDR3 in DNA: TGCAGCGTTGGGGGACTAGCGGGAGAGTATGAGCAGTTCTTC.

A few counts support this clonotype. V usage is TRBV12-3 or TRBV12-4 and J usage is TRBJ1-1; 7 bases line up with TRBD1. This CDR3 has 15 residues. V gave up 2 bases and J gave up 4 bases; unmatched junction bases: 7. DNA for the CDR3: TGTGCCAGCAGTTTACTGGTCAGGGGGAGCACTGAAGCTTTCTTT. It is translated as CASSLLVRGSTEAFF.

This clonotype was counted between two and nine times. The chain links TRBV29-1 to TRBJ1-2, with D uncertain. Germline-derived CDR1 and CDR2 are SQVTM and ANQGSEA. The CDR3 is 12 residues long. Trimming removed 6 bases from V and 0 bases from J, with 8 bases in between. This CDR3 is CSVPSTNYGYTF. DNA for the CDR3: TGCAGCGTCCCGAGTACTAACTATGGCTACACCTTC.

The chain recombines TRBV4-3 with TRBJ2-1; TRBD2 agrees at 7 bases. The CDR3 is 15 residues long. Unmatched junction bases numbered 7, after V lost 0 bases and J lost 8 bases. Germline V lookup: CDR1 LGHNA, CDR2 YSLEER. In DNA form, the CDR3 reads TGCGCCAGCAGCCAAGACCGGACTAGTTACGATGAGCAGTTCTTC. Translated, it gives CASSQDRTSYDEQFF.

The chain uses TRBV27 and TRBJ2-7; 11 nucleotides agree with TRBD2. Germline loops: CDR1 MNHEY, CDR2 SMNVEV (reference sequence). The CDR3 spans 14 residues. The junction had 3 bases not matched to a gene; V was cut back by 4 bases and J by 4 bases. The CDR3 region has the DNA TGTGCCAGCAGTTCGGGACTAGCGGAATACGAGCAGTACTTC. It translates to CASSSGLAEYEQYF.